This TCR beta chain stems from a study of blood T cell repertoires in COVID-19. A single count supports this clone. Germline V lookup: CDR1 SGHRS, CDR2 YFSETQ. The V segment lost 2 bases and the J segment 7 bases; nucleotides outside the gene matches: 11. This CDR3 is 17 amino acids long. The table came from immunoSEQ multiplex PCR; TCRdb's copy has only in-frame clones and leaves some out. The profile shows roughly 70,000 clones, more than 75% of them singletons. The chain joins TRBV5-1 to TRBJ1-6, with 8 nucleotides matching TRBD1. This sequence originates from a woman of 80 years or more with active or convalescent COVID-19. Sequencing was performed on peripheral blood. CDR3 loop: CASSFFGNDRGNSPLHF. CDR3 in DNA: TGCGCCAGCAGCTTCTTTGGGAATGACAGGGGAAATTCACCCCTCCACTTT. Drawing the rest from reference TRBV5-1 and TRBJ1-6, the complete variable domain is KAGVTQTPRYLIKTRGQQVTLSCSPISGHRSVSWYQQTPGQGLQFLFEYFSETQRNKGNFPGRFSGRQFSNSRSEMNVSTLELGDSALYLCASSFFGNDRGNSPLHFGNGTRLTVT.